The source of this TCR beta chain is a study of vaccination effects on CD4 cells after COVID-19. The overall study: Vaccine administered to participants consisted of two doses of either BNT162b2 or mRNA-1273.

Study-level points and caveats: Marked clonal contraction was seen late after vaccination (in both infection- and vaccine-induced clones). The study, lacking early post-infection timepoints, had few convalescent patients.

Only in-frame clones appear in the TCRdb table, and some are missing; sequencing was by immunoSEQ multiplex PCR. Of approximately 26,000 clones in the sample, 77% are singletons; the top ten hold roughly 19%. The V gene lost 3 bases and the J gene lost 0 bases, with 11 bases spanning the gap. CDR1 is KGHDR, CDR2 SFDVKD, per germline. This CDR3 comprises 17 residues. Peptide-pool stimulation followed by sequencing identified expanded antigen-specific CD4+ clonotypes in the ViraFEST assay. At the end of approximately 10 days of culture, CD4+ T cells were isolated. This person caught SARS-CoV-2 sometime from March to December 2020, and PCR testing confirmed the infection. Note on this clone: Antigen: not known.

The chain is built from TRBV24-1 and TRBJ2-6; D unclear. This sequence originates from a human donor who had a prior SARS-CoV-2 infection. This specimen was CD4+ T cells from PBMCs cultured with HCoV-NL63 spike peptides, taken before COVID-19 vaccination. The CDR3, as DNA: TGTGCCACCAGTGATAACGTGTACACCTCTGGGGCCAACGTCCTGACTTTC. Translating gives CATSDNVYTSGANVLTF.